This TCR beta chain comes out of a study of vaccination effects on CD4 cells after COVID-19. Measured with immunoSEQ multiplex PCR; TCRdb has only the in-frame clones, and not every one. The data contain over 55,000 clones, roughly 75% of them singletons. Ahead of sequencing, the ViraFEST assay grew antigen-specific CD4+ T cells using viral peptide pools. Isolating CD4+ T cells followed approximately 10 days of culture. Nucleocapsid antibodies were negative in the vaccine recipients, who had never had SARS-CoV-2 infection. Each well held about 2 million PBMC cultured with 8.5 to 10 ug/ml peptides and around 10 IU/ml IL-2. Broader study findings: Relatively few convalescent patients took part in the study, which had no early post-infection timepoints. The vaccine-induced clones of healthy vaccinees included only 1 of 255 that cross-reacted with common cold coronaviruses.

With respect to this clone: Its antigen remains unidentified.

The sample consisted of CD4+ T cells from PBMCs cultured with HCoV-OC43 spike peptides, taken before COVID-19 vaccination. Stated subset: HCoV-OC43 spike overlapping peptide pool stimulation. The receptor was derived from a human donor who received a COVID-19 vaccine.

The DNA for the CDR3 is TGTGCCAGCTACCCCCCGGACACCGGGGAGCTGTTTTTT. Its protein product is CASYPPDTGELFF. The V and J genes are TRBV6-5 and TRBJ2-2; no definite D call. The germline V gene has CDR1 MNHEY and CDR2 SVGAGI. Trimming pared 8 bases from V and 3 bases from J, leaving 10 bases between. The CDR3 is made up of 13 amino acids.